This TCR beta chain is drawn from a study of T cells in Graves' hyperthyroidism and ophthalmopathy. With V trimmed by 3 bases and J by 3 bases, 7 bases remained unmatched. Germline CDR1 and CDR2: KGHSH and LQKENI. The CDR3 runs 15 residues. RNA transcripts gave rise to amplified TCR beta CDR3 regions. HTBI primers were employed in a first-round RT-PCR of the TCR CDR3. TCRdb re-called the multiplex PCR reads through MiXCR, storing one row per CDR3 protein. The sample lists 300,000 to 400,000 distinct CDR3 sequences; about 14% were seen once. This clonotype was counted at least ten times. The rearrangement joins TRBV18 to TRBJ2-5, with 7 bases that match TRBD1. Sequencing was carried out using blood. The clonotype comes from an older woman with Graves' hyperthyroidism. CDR3 region: CASSPWDSPKETQYF. CDR3 DNA: TGTGCCAGCTCACCTTGGGACAGCCCAAAAGAGACCCAGTACTTC.